The clone carrying this TCR beta chain appeared many times. Antigen unknown. The time point was: newly diagnosed GD, antithyroid drugs for less than 3 months. The authors made the TCR library using RNA they extracted from PBMCs. The sample belongs to a study of regulatory T cells in long-lasting Graves disease. The CDR3 consists of 15 residues. The V gene lost 4 bases and the J gene lost 8 bases, with 18 bases spanning the gap. Germline V CDR1 and CDR2: LGHDT, YNNKEL (reference sequence). Through Arm-PCR of CDR3 regions and iRepertoire HTBI primers, TCR beta libraries were built. TCRdb re-analysed the multiplex PCR reads in MiXCR, keeping a single row per CDR3 protein. The repertoire consists of around 250,000 distinct CDR3 sequences, with around a sixth occurring once and the leading ten covering about 14%. The study's findings and limits: Patients with persistent Graves' had lower TCR diversity than newly diagnosed patients.

The same data also went into a second study, on T cells in Graves' hyperthyroidism and ophthalmopathy. This second study says: HTBI primers were used for first-round RT-PCR of the TCR CDR3.

The gene calls are TRBV3-1 and TRBJ2-1, with a weak D call TRBD2 (5 bases). The TCR comes from a woman aged 30 to 39 with Graves disease. The sample here was peripheral blood mononuclear cells (PBMCs), taken at new diagnosis, from a patient treated with antithyroid drugs. CDR3 sequence: CASSPTRGEVYEQFF. CDR3 nucleotides: TGTGCCAGCAGCCCCACCCGGGGAGAGGTGTATGAGCAGTTCTTC.